What follows are 31 T cell receptor beta chains derived from one specimen sequenced in a study of cytomegalovirus exposure and HLA in healthy donors. PCR was performed using 60 Vbeta and 13 Jbeta primers. TCRdb's copy holds only in-frame clones and misses some; the assay was immunoSEQ multiplex PCR. This sample has around 33,000 clones, with approximately 91% found just once. Input material: PBMCs. These receptors were taken from a young woman in good health and CMV-seronegative.

The gene calls are TRBV7-2 and TRBJ2-3; TRBD2 matches 14 bases. Germline CDR1 SGHTA, CDR2 FQGNSA. V was pared by 5 bases and J by 7 bases, with 5 bases of the junction left unmatched. This CDR3 comprises 15 residues. The CDR3 reads CASSRLAGGLYTQYF. The CDR3 DNA is TGTGCCAGCAGCCGACTAGCGGGAGGGCTTTATACGCAGTATTTT.

The V call is TRBV7-9, the J call TRBJ2-1; 10 bases line up with TRBD1. The CDR3 sequence is 15 residues long. J gave up 9 bases and V 5 bases, and 10 bases lay outside the gene matches. Per the germline V gene, CDR1 is SEHNR and CDR2 is FQNEAQ (reference sequence). The CDR3 reads CASSPGQGTQGEQFF. DNA of the CDR3: TGTGCCAGCAGCCCGGGACAGGGGACCCAGGGTGAGCAGTTCTTC.

The CDR3 loop reads CASSLGRGTYEQYF. CDR3 nucleotides: TGCGCCAGCAGCCTTGGGCGGGGTACCTACGAGCAGTACTTC. The V call is TRBV4-3, the J call TRBJ2-7; weak D call: TRBD2 (6 bases). V was trimmed by 4 bases and J by 2 bases, leaving 12 bases between them. The CDR3 runs 14 residues. The germline gives CDR1 LGHNA, CDR2 YSLEER.

The gene calls are TRBV6-5 and TRBJ2-3, with 10 bases identical to TRBD2. This CDR3 comprises 14 residues. Trimming took 5 bases from V and 3 from J; bases not matched to a gene: 2. CDR1 MNHEY and CDR2 SVGAGI come from the germline V gene. CDR3 sequence: CASSGTSATDTQYF. The CDR3 region has the DNA TGTGCCAGCAGTGGGACTAGCGCAACAGATACGCAGTATTTT.

The chain combines TRBV18 with TRBJ1-2; D is unclear. Germline values: CDR1 KGHSH, CDR2 LQKENI. The CDR3 loop spans 15 amino acids. Between the trimmed V and J ends, which lost 2 bases and 2 bases, there was a span of 12 bases. CDR3 nucleotides: TGTGCCAGCTCACCAACCAGTGAGGTCAACTATGGCTACACCTTC. Amino acid sequence: CASSPTSEVNYGYTF. Using reference TRBV18 and TRBJ1-2 for the parts outside the CDR3, the full variable domain is NAGVMQNPRHLVRRRGQEARLRCSPMKGHSHVYWYRQLPEEGLKFMVYLQKENIIDESGMPKERFSAEFPKEGPSILRIQQVVRGDSAAYFCASSPTSEVNYGYTFGSGTRLTVV.

V gene TRBV10-3 combines with J gene TRBJ2-7, with 7 bases lining up with TRBD2. This CDR3 spans 14 amino acids. The germline gives CDR1 ENHRY, CDR2 SYGVKD. The junction had 6 bases not matched to a gene; V was cut back by 7 bases and J by 0 bases. The CDR3: CAITSSGASYEQYF. CDR3 coding DNA: TGTGCCATCACCTCAAGCGGGGCCTCCTACGAGCAGTACTTC.

About this clone: A junction end diverges from the germline sequence, so it may reflect a read error. The chain couples TRBV7-9 to TRBJ2-5; TRBD2 matches 8 bases. This CDR3 region has 17 residues. In germline, CDR1 is SEHNR, CDR2 FQNEAQ (reference sequence). CDR3 in amino acids: CSSSLAAASGRQETQYF. The CDR3, as DNA: TGTTCCAGCAGCTTAGCGGCAGCTAGCGGGCGTCAAGAGACCCAGTACTTC.

V and J are TRBV4-3 and TRBJ2-7; TRBD2 matches 9 bases. The germline V gene has CDR1 LGHNA and CDR2 YSLEER. The V gene end was trimmed by 1 base and the J gene end by 6 bases; junction bases not matched to a gene: 13. The CDR3 runs to 17 residues. The CDR3 region has the DNA TGCGCCAGCAGCCAAGGGACGGTAGCGGGAGTCTCGGGCGAGCAGTACTTC. This translates into CASSQGTVAGVSGEQYF.

This chain joins TRBV28 and TRBJ1-1; D uncertain. The CDR3 covers 12 residues. Trimming left V 11 bases short and J 1 base short, with 11 bases between. The germline CDR1 and CDR2 sequences are MDHEN and SYDVKM. CDR3: CAVVQKNTEAFF. CDR3 in DNA: TGTGCCGTGGTACAAAAGAACACTGAAGCTTTCTTT.

This clone has just one count. The V gene is TRBV14, the J gene TRBJ2-5, with D possibly being TRBD1 (5 bases). V was pared by 1 base and J by 5 bases, with 17 bases between. Germline lookup yields CDR1 SGHDN and CDR2 FVKESK. The CDR3 runs to 16 residues. In nucleotides, the CDR3 is TGTGCCAGCAGCCAAGTTTACGGACATGAGGATGAGACCCAGTACTTC. It specifies CASSQVYGHEDETQYF.

V usage is TRBV28 and J usage is TRBJ2-6, with 7 bases that match TRBD2. V was pared by 5 bases and J by 0 bases, with 1 base of the junction left unmatched. The CDR3 contains 15 residues. Germline CDR1 and CDR2: MDHEN and SYDVKM. The CDR3 loop is CASSGGGSGANVLTF. CDR3 nucleotide sequence: TGTGCCAGCAGTGGCGGGGGCTCTGGGGCCAACGTCCTGACTTTC.

This clone was seen only once. The chain recombines TRBV4-1 with TRBJ1-2; 9 nucleotides match TRBD1. The CDR3 totals 16 residues. The germline gives CDR1 MGHRA, CDR2 YSYEKL. V was pared by 5 bases and J by 0 bases, with 7 bases of the junction left unmatched. The CDR3: CASSTGGQGTNYGYTF. The CDR3 region has the DNA TGCGCCAGCAGCACGGGGGGACAGGGCACTAACTATGGCTACACCTTC.

To note about this clone: Other nucleotide sequences from this sample produce the same CDR3. This sequence joins TRBV19 and TRBJ2-4; possible D gene TRBD1, 6 bases. Per germline, CDR1 LNHDA and CDR2 SQIVND (reference sequence). V gave up 5 bases and J gave up 4 bases, with 12 bases separating them. The CDR3 consists of 14 residues. The CDR3 DNA is TGTGCCAGTAGTCCCAGGCAGGGGAAAAACATTCAGTACTTC. Encoded protein: CASSPRQGKNIQYF.

This chain links TRBV11-2 with TRBJ2-2; 8 nucleotides line up with TRBD2. J lost 9 bases, V lost 4 bases, and 10 bases had no gene match. The CDR3 totals 15 residues. Germline V CDR1 and CDR2: SGHAT, FQNNGV. Here the CDR3 DNA reads TGTGCCAGCAGCTCCAGCTTAAGCGGGAGCTGGGAGCTGTTTTTT. Its protein is CASSSSLSGSWELFF.

This chain joins TRBV27 and TRBJ1-5, with TRBD1 matching 7 bases. The V and J ends lost 2 bases and 7 bases, in that order; junction bases with no gene match: 2. Germline CDR1 MNHEY, CDR2 SMNVEV (reference sequence). This CDR3 contains 13 residues. The CDR3 region is CASSLQGGQPQHF. CDR3 in DNA: TGTGCCAGCAGTTTACAGGGGGGCCAGCCCCAGCATTTT.

The chain has TRBV5-5 and TRBJ2-3, with D tentatively TRBD1 (6 bases). With 4 bases removed from V and 8 bases from J, the gap between germline ends came to 20 bases. The CDR3 is made up of 15 amino acids. Germline CDR1 SGHKS, CDR2 YYEKEE (reference sequence). CDR3 protein: CASSRRGEAQGTQYF. In DNA form, the CDR3 reads TGTGCCAGCAGCCGAAGAGGAGAGGCACAGGGTACGCAGTATTTT.

The rearrangement uses TRBV21-1 and TRBJ1-5; TRBD1, the table's D call, lacks a check against the DNA. TRBV21-1 is labeled a pseudogene. This CDR3 contains 13 residues. The CDR3, as DNA: TGTGCCAGCAGCAAAGTAGGGGGCCAGCCCCAGCATTTT. Translation: CASSKVGGQPQHF.

V and J are TRBV7-3 and TRBJ2-1; 7 bases fit TRBD2. CDR1 and CDR2 (germline): SGHTA, FQGTGA. The ends lost 4 bases at V and 6 bases at J; junction bases unmatched: 9. CDR3 length: 15 residues. The CDR3: CASSSQSSGTNEQFF. CDR3 nucleotides: TGTGCCAGCAGCTCTCAATCTAGCGGAACCAATGAGCAGTTCTTC.

This rearrangement joins TRBV9 to TRBJ1-2; TRBD1 matches 8 bases. This CDR3 is built from 15 residues. The V and J ends lost 1 base and 14 bases, in that order; junction bases with no gene match: 16. Germline assignment: CDR1 SGDLS and CDR2 YYNGEE. CDR3 protein: CASSVPSRGHNGGTF. The DNA of the CDR3 is TGTGCCAGCAGCGTACCGTCCAGGGGGCATAACGGGGGGACCTTC.

This chain links TRBV25-1 with TRBJ2-7; TRBD2 agrees at 9 bases. This CDR3 contains 17 residues. Germline CDR1 is MGHDK and CDR2 is SYGVNS. The ends lost 4 bases at V and 4 bases at J; junction bases unmatched: 14. The CDR3 spells CASSGLAGSLGPYEQYF. The CDR3, as DNA: TGTGCCAGCAGTGGTCTAGCGGGATCGTTAGGCCCGTACGAGCAGTACTTC.

Points on this clone: At one end, the junction sequence differs from germline, possibly due to a read error. The rearrangement links TRBV7-9 to TRBJ2-7; 10 bases fit TRBD2. CDR1 SEHNR and CDR2 FQNEAQ come from the germline V gene (reference sequence). CDR3 length: 18 residues. The CDR3 nucleotides are TGTGCCGGCAGCCTCCACCTCACCCAAACTAGCGGGATTGGCGAGCAGTACTTC. Translated, it gives CAGSLHLTQTSGIGEQYF. Using reference TRBV7-9 and TRBJ2-7 for the parts outside the CDR3, the full variable domain is DTGVSQNPRHKITKRGQNVTFRCDPISEHNRLYWYRQTLGQGPEFLTYFQNEAQLEKSRLLSDRFSAERPKGSFSTLEIQRTEQGDSAMYLCAGSLHLTQTSGIGEQYFGPGTRLTVT.

V is TRBV28 and J is TRBJ1-2; D unresolved. The CDR3 loop spans 12 amino acids. V was pared by 4 bases and J by 7 bases, with 10 bases between. Germline V gene data show CDR1 as MDHEN and CDR2 as SYDVKM. As DNA, the CDR3 is TGTGCCAGCAGTTACCCCTCGGGTGGCTACACCTTC. Protein product: CASSYPSGGYTF.

The rearrangement links TRBV6-5 to TRBJ2-1; tentative D call: TRBD1 (5 bases). The V gene lost 5 bases and the J gene lost 10 bases, with 15 bases spanning the gap. The CDR3 sequence is 13 residues long. Germline CDR1 and CDR2: MNHEY and SVGAGI. The CDR3 sequence is CASSRPGLREQFF. The CDR3 coding sequence is TGTGCCAGCAGTAGACCAGGGCTACGAGAGCAGTTCTTC.

The chain employs TRBV4-1 and TRBJ2-7; weak D call: TRBD2 (6 bases). CDR1 MGHRA and CDR2 YSYEKL come from the germline V gene. V was clipped by 1 base and J by 5 bases, with 15 bases between them. The CDR3 consists of 15 residues. The CDR3 region has the DNA TGCGCCAGCAGCCAAGGCGCTAGCGACTTCGACGAGCAGTACTTC. As protein: CASSQGASDFDEQYF.

Notes on this clone: Relative to the germline gene, one junction end is altered; a read error may explain this. The rearrangement joins TRBV7-9 to TRBJ2-7, with D possibly TRBD2 on 6 matching bases. This CDR3 contains 14 residues. Germline CDR1 and CDR2: SEHNR and FQNEAQ (reference sequence). The CDR3 loop is CSSSFGGSSYEQYF. The CDR3 DNA reads TGTTCCAGCAGCTTTGGGGGGAGCTCCTACGAGCAGTACTTC.

The V call is TRBV5-1, the J call TRBJ2-5; 8 bases align to TRBD2. Germline trimming cut 0 bases from V and 4 bases from J; bases unmatched to any gene: 5. The CDR3 length is 15 residues. Germline lookup yields CDR1 SGHRS and CDR2 YFSETQ. The CDR3 region has the DNA TGCGCCAGCAGCTTGGGCGGGGGGCAATTAGAGACCCAGTACTTC. It translates to CASSLGGGQLETQYF.

This chain links TRBV18 with TRBJ2-7; 8 nucleotides match TRBD1. The CDR3 covers 15 residues. V shed 3 bases, J shed 2 bases, and the junction held 6 bases outside the gene matches. The V gene's germline CDR1 is KGHSH and CDR2 LQKENI. CDR3 sequence reads: CASSPRQGPPYEQYF. In DNA form, the CDR3 reads TGTGCCAGCTCACCCAGACAGGGGCCACCCTACGAGCAGTACTTC.

Notes on this clone: One junction end does not reproduce the germline sequence, and a read error may be involved. The CDR3 DNA is TGTGCCAGCAGTCTATCAACACCGGGACAGCTCTTC. It encodes CASSLSTPGQLF. The V and J genes are TRBV6-6 and TRBJ1-2; 7 bases fit TRBD1. This CDR3 spans 12 amino acids. Germline CDR1 reads MNHNY; CDR2 reads SVGAGI (reference sequence).

The V call is TRBV9, the J call TRBJ2-1, with unresolved D. The CDR3 is made up of 14 amino acids. Trimming took 0 bases from V and 6 from J, leaving 10 bases between them. The germline gives CDR1 SGDLS, CDR2 YYNGEE. The CDR3: CASSVDSPGNEQFF. DNA for the CDR3: TGTGCCAGCAGCGTAGACTCCCCCGGCAATGAGCAGTTCTTC.

The chain links TRBV4-1 to TRBJ2-7; the match to TRBD2 covers 10 bases. CDR1 is MGHRA, CDR2 YSYEKL, per germline. Trimming removed 7 bases from V and 4 bases from J; junction bases left unmatched: 16. CDR3 length: 17 residues. CDR3 amino acids: CASTPRGTASGSYEQYF. As DNA, the CDR3 is TGCGCCAGCACCCCCCGAGGGACGGCTAGCGGGAGTTACGAGCAGTACTTC.

V is TRBV18 and J is TRBJ2-7; 10 bases fit TRBD2. The CDR3 runs to 15 residues. The germline V gene encodes CDR1 KGHSH and CDR2 LQKENI. Germline trimming cut 2 bases from V and 7 bases from J; bases unmatched to any gene: 8. The CDR3 DNA is TGTGCCAGCTCACCAAGGACTAGCGGACCCTGGGAGCAGTACTTC. Protein: CASSPRTSGPWEQYF.